This is a list of T cell receptor beta chains from one sample in a study of identical twins. TCRdb reanalysed the 5' RACE reads using MiXCR and keeps one entry per CDR3 protein. Among a few hundred thousand distinct CDR3 sequences listed, nearly 10% were seen once. The sample also formed part of further work on yellow fever vaccine responses in identical twins.

Input material: PBMCs. These receptors all come from a woman under 30 in good health. The CDR3 runs from the conserved cysteine through the conserved F or W. The D gene is left open where the match is weak. Size is stated for part of the rows, as once, few or many counts, or as a class when the clone is expanded.

>NA|TRBJ2-2|TRBV7-2|NA
TGTGCCAGCAGAGACGCCCGGGAGCTGTTTTTT
CASRDARELFF
>TRBD1|TRBJ2-1|TRBV20-1|NA
TGCAGTGCCCCCCGAGCGCAGGGGGCCAGGAATGAGCAGTTCTTC
CSAPRAQGARNEQFF
>NA|TRBJ1-1|TRBV20-1|many
TGCAGTGCTACCATTCCAGGGGCCACTGAAGCTTTCTTT
CSATIPGATEAFF
>NA|TRBJ2-2|TRBV6-5|NA
TGTGCCAGCAGTTACGATCGTAGGGCTAGCGCCGGGGAGCTGTTTTTT
CASSYDRRASAGELFF
>TRBD1|TRBJ2-3|TRBV30|once
TGTGCCTGGAGCGAGACAGGGGACACGCAGTATTTT
CAWSETGDTQYF
>TRBD1|TRBJ2-2|TRBV20-1|many
TGCAGTGCTGGGGGACAGGGGCCCGACACCGGGGAGCTGTTTTTT
CSAGGQGPDTGELFF
>NA|TRBJ1-5|TRBV7-8|few
TGTGCCAGCAGCTTGTATGGGGGCTTCAATCAGCCCCAGCATTTT
CASSLYGGFNQPQHF
>NA|TRBJ2-7|TRBV25-1|many
TGTGCCAGCAGCGCAACAGGGTTCGGCGAGCAGTACTTC
CASSATGFGEQYF
>NA|TRBJ2-7|TRBV6-1|few
TGTGCCAGCGCGACAGCCGCCTACTACGAGCAGTACTTC
CASATAAYYEQYF
>TRBD1|TRBJ2-2|TRBV29-1|NA
TGCAGCGTTCACAACCCGGGACAGGGTAGGACCGGGGAGCTGTTTTTT
CSVHNPGQGRTGELFF
>NA|TRBJ2-7|TRBV29-1|many
TGCAGCGTTGTCGGGGCCGGACCCTACGAGCAGTACTTC
CSVVGAGPYEQYF
>NA|TRBJ2-7|TRBV29-1|few
TGCAGCCCGACAGGCGGATCCTACGAGCAGTACTTC
CSPTGGSYEQYF
>NA|TRBJ2-2|TRBV29-1|NA
TGCAGCGTTGATTCGGACGGGGAGCTGTTTTTT
CSVDSDGELFF
>TRBD1|TRBJ2-4|TRBV11-2|many
TGTGCCAGCAGCTACGAGACAGGGGGCAGGATAGACATTCAGTACTTC
CASSYETGGRIDIQYF
>NA|TRBJ1-1|TRBV6-5|NA
TGTGCCAGCAGAGGACTGAACACTGAAGCTTTCTTT
CASRGLNTEAFF
>TRBD1|TRBJ2-3|TRBV12-3/TRBV12-4|NA
TGTGCCAGCGCTACCGGGACAGGCACAGATACGCAGTATTTT
CASATGTGTDTQYF
>NA|TRBJ2-7|TRBV20-1|NA
TGCAGTGCTAGAGATCTGAATGTGGGGGTCGTCCACGAGCAGTACTTC
CSARDLNVGVVHEQYF
>NA|TRBJ1-1|TRBV30|NA
TGTGCCTGGAGTACAGGCACTGAAGCTTTCTTT
CAWSTGTEAFF
>TRBD2|TRBJ2-7|TRBV7-9|NA
TGTGCCAGCAGCTCCGCCGTGGGACTAGCGGGGGCCTACGAGCAGTACTTC
CASSSAVGLAGAYEQYF
>NA|TRBJ2-3|TRBV4-1|many
TGCGCCAGCAGCCAAGAACGCCCGGGACTCCTCATGGATACGCAGTATTTT
CASSQERPGLLMDTQYF
>TRBD1|TRBJ2-7|TRBV6-1|few
TGTGCCAGCAGAAGAACCGGGACAGGGACGAACGAGCAGTACTTC
CASRRTGTGTNEQYF
>NA|TRBJ1-3|TRBV3-1|NA
TGTGCCAGCAGCCTAAAATGGGGTTCTGGAAACACCATATATTTT
CASSLKWGSGNTIYF
>NA|TRBJ1-1|TRBV20-1|few
TGCAGTGCTAGTCGTTCCAGGCGGAACACTGAAGCTTTCTTT
CSASRSRRNTEAFF
>NA|TRBJ2-7|TRBV12-3/TRBV12-4|NA
TGTGCCAGCAGTAGGGTCGGCAACGAGCAGTACTTC
CASSRVGNEQYF
>TRBD1|TRBJ2-2|TRBV11-1|many
TGTGCCAGCAGCTCCAGGGGACAGCTGAACACCGGGGAGCTGTTTTTT
CASSSRGQLNTGELFF
>TRBD2|TRBJ2-3|TRBV20-1|NA
TGCAGTGCTAGTCCCTTGGGGGGGACCACAGATACGCAGTATTTT
CSASPLGGTTDTQYF
>TRBD1|TRBJ2-7|TRBV7-9|NA
TGTGCCAGCAACCTGGCAGGGGGTAACGAGCAGTACTTC
CASNLAGGNEQYF
>TRBD2|TRBJ2-7|TRBV7-2|many
TGTGCCAGCAGCCTCACTAGCGGGGATCTCTACGAGCAGTACTTC
CASSLTSGDLYEQYF
>TRBD2|TRBJ2-3|TRBV6-2/TRBV6-3|NA
TGTGCCAGCAGTTACACCCTAGCGGGAGGTGCAGATACGCAGTATTTT
CASSYTLAGGADTQYF
>NA|TRBJ1-1|TRBV12-3/TRBV12-4|many
TGTGCCAGCACTCACTTGGTGGGGAACACTGAAGCTTTCTTT
CASTHLVGNTEAFF
>NA|TRBJ2-5|TRBV5-1|NA
TGCGCCAGCAGCCCTGGCCAGGGGGGGGCCCAGTACTTC
CASSPGQGGAQYF
>NA|TRBJ2-5|TRBV28|many
TGTGCCAGCAGGATACAGGGAAAGGAGACCCAGTACTTC
CASRIQGKETQYF
>TRBD1|TRBJ2-2|TRBV29-1|many
TGCAGCTCCTATATAGGGACAGGGGGTGGCACCGGGGAGCTGTTTTTT
CSSYIGTGGGTGELFF
>NA|TRBJ2-3|TRBV24-1|few
TGTGCCACCGGGGATGGCAGCACAGATACGCAGTATTTT
CATGDGSTDTQYF
>NA|TRBJ2-2|TRBV20-1|NA
TGCAGTGCTAGGTACACTTTGACCGGGGAGCTGTTTTTT
CSARYTLTGELFF
>NA|TRBJ1-4|TRBV20-1|many
TGCAGTGTTTCCAACCCTGAGGGGCCTAATGAAAAACTGTTTTTT
CSVSNPEGPNEKLFF
>NA|TRBJ2-1|TRBV11-2|few
TGTGCCAGCAGCTTAGTCGGGGAGGAGGGGCAGTTCTTC
CASSLVGEEGQFF
>TRBD2|TRBJ2-7|TRBV4-1|few
TGCGCCAGCAGCTCGAGCGGGGGGATTTCCTACGAGCAGTACTTC
CASSSSGGISYEQYF
>NA|TRBJ2-1|TRBV20-1|NA
TGCAGTGCTAGAGATCGCGGGTCTCGGGAACAGTTCTTC
CSARDRGSREQFF
>TRBD1|TRBJ2-7|TRBV7-6|few
TGTGCCAGCAGCTCCCCGACAGGGGTAAACGAGCAGTACTTC
CASSSPTGVNEQYF
>NA|TRBJ2-5|TRBV12-3/TRBV12-4|NA
TGTGCCAGCAGTTCGAGTGGGAAGGGGCAGCAAGAGACCCAGTACTTC
CASSSSGKGQQETQYF
>NA|TRBJ2-5|TRBV24-1|few
TGTGCCACCAGGGAATCTGGGGGAGAAGAGACCCAGTACTTC
CATRESGGEETQYF